This T cell receptor beta chain is drawn from a study of CD8 T cells in Susac syndrome. Overall study findings and caveats: Expansion of clones was not seen in the CD4+ T cell repertoires of Susac syndrome.

About this clonotype: Its matching antigen is unknown.

cDNA came from roughly 0.53 to 1 ug RNA primed by random hexamers. An immunoSEQ multiplex PCR generated amplified TCR beta CDR3 products spanning 54 Vbeta and 13 Jbeta. TCRdb re-analysed the immunoSEQ multiplex PCR reads in MiXCR, keeping a single row per CDR3 protein. This table holds about 240,000 distinct CDR3 sequences, less than 96% found once. The TCR comes from a human donor with Susac syndrome. Material for sequencing was CD4+ T cells from PBMCs.

CDR3 residues: CSVEQGMNTEAFF. CDR3 nucleotide sequence: TGCAGCGTTGAACAGGGGATGAACACTGAAGCTTTCTTT. The chain couples TRBV29-1 to TRBJ1-1; D is possibly TRBD1 (6 bases). The ends were cut back, 2 bases at V and 0 bases at J, with 7 bases in the middle. CDR3 length: 13 residues. The germline gives CDR1 SQVTM, CDR2 ANQGSEA.